Following are 9 T cell receptor beta chains from one sample sequenced in a study of blood T cell repertoires in COVID-19. Clones were read by immunoSEQ multiplex PCR, and TCRdb kept only the in-frame ones, dropping some. This repertoire shows tens of thousands of clones, more than 75% found once; its top ten account for roughly a fifth. Material: peripheral blood. The receptors come from a human donor in a cohort sampled during active COVID-19.

The rearrangement joins TRBV28 to TRBJ2-3; the match to TRBD1 covers 8 bases. Germline V gene lookup returns CDR1 MDHEN and CDR2 SYDVKM. V shed 8 bases and J 3 bases; nucleotides not matched to a gene: 4. This CDR3 is 13 amino acids long. CDR3 sequence reads: CASSRDRTDTQYF. CDR3 DNA: TGTGCCAGCTCCAGGGACAGGACAGATACGCAGTATTTT.

This clone was observed a few times. The chain links TRBV20-1 to TRBJ2-7; a possible D gene is TRBD2 (6 bases). The CDR3 length is 11 residues. The ends were cut back, 7 bases at V and 6 bases at J, with 13 bases in the middle. Germline CDR1 DFQATT, CDR2 SNEGSKA (reference sequence). CDR3 sequence reads: CSVRDSGEQYF. CDR3 bases: TGCAGTGTTCGGGACTCGGGCGAGCAGTACTTC.

The chain combines TRBV30 with TRBJ1-2, with D maybe TRBD1 (5 bases). Germline V gives CDR1 GTSNPN, CDR2 SVGIG (reference sequence). V lost 5 bases to trimming and J lost 4 bases, with 20 bases between them. This CDR3 has 15 residues. As DNA, the CDR3 is TGTGCCTGGGGGGAGGGGCAGGGAAATCTCTATGGCTACACCTTC. Its protein product is CAWGEGQGNLYGYTF.

V usage is TRBV2 and J usage is TRBJ2-7; 12 positions agree with TRBD2. V gave up 7 bases and J gave up 3 bases; unmatched junction bases: 13. Germline CDR1 reads SNHLY; CDR2 reads FYNNEI. CDR3 length: 17 residues. The DNA for the CDR3 is TGTGCCAGCACCGAGGCCCTAGCGGGGGGGCCCCACTACGAGCAGTACTTC. Its protein is CASTEALAGGPHYEQYF.

V gene TRBV9 combines with J gene TRBJ2-3; D possibly corresponds to TRBD1 (5 bases). The CDR3 contains 14 residues. Trimming stripped 7 bases from V and 2 bases from J, with 14 bases between. Looked up from germline, CDR1 is SGDLS and CDR2 is YYNGEE. CDR3 sequence reads: CASGQGHYTDTQYF. CDR3 bases: TGTGCCAGCGGACAAGGACACTACACAGATACGCAGTATTTT. The full variable domain, completed using reference TRBV9 and TRBJ2-3, is DSGVTQTPKHLITATGQRVTLRCSPRSGDLSVYWYQQSLDQGLQFLIQYYNGEERAKGNILERFSAQQFPDLHSELNLSSLELGDSALYFCASGQGHYTDTQYFGPGTRLTVL.

This rearrangement joins TRBV28 to TRBJ2-7, with TRBD1 matching 10 bases. This CDR3 contains 15 residues. V trimming: 4 bases; J trimming: 2 bases; junction bases outside the gene matches: 5. The germline CDR1 and CDR2 sequences are MDHEN and SYDVKM. CDR3 protein: CASSSPGTGAYEQYF. CDR3 sequence (DNA): TGTGCCAGCAGTTCCCCCGGGACAGGGGCCTACGAGCAGTACTTC.

The chain carries TRBV21-1 and TRBJ1-5; the D call TRBD1 from the table was never checked on the DNA. TRBV21-1 is a pseudogene locus. The CDR3 has 15 residues. For the CDR3, the DNA is TGTGCCAGCAGCAAAAGGGGATTATGCAATCAGCCCCAGCATTTT. Translated, it gives CASSKRGLCNQPQHF.

This clone was counted only a few times. This chain joins TRBV5-1 and TRBJ2-5, with TRBD1 as a possible D gene (7 bases). This CDR3 spans 15 amino acids. The V and J ends lost 4 bases and 5 bases respectively, with 18 bases between them. Germline V gives CDR1 SGHRS, CDR2 YFSETQ. The CDR3 region has the DNA TGCGCCAGCAGCGGGGGCAGGGGGGTCAGCGAGACCCAGTACTTC. Translation: CASSGGRGVSETQYF.

The chain carries TRBV28 and TRBJ2-7, with 7 positions matching TRBD2. The V segment lost 7 bases and the J segment 2 bases; nucleotides outside the gene matches: 8. The CDR3 spans 14 residues. Per the germline V gene, CDR1 is MDHEN and CDR2 is SYDVKM. CDR3 DNA sequence: TGTGCCAGCAAGTCGGGGAGGGTACCCTACGAGCAGTACTTC. Translated, it gives CASKSGRVPYEQYF.